This T cell receptor (beta chain) was sequenced in a study of blood T cell repertoires in COVID-19. Study overall: Both acute and convalescent COVID-19 samples were obtained from the United States, Italy and Spain.

Original analysis: Amplified reference gene primers provided the basis for estimating nucleated cell counts. This table comes from immunoSEQ multiplex PCR, and its TCRdb copy is limited to in-frame clones, with some not included. The V and J calls and the clone size are those of that table, but D and trimming were determined from the DNA. Of about 440,000 clones detected, 70% to 90% appear once; the ten largest clones hold about 2.1%. V was clipped by 0 bases and J by 4 bases, with 12 bases between them. Germline values: CDR1 KGHSH, CDR2 LQKENI. The CDR3 covers 15 residues. Living in 24 US areas, the participants were between roughly 18 and 95 years of age. Grouping used clinical history reported by participants in a survey and questionnaire.

This clonotype was sampled from a woman under 30 with acute COVID-19. The specimen was PBMCs or T cells enriched from blood (not recorded which). The gene calls are TRBV18 and TRBJ1-1; the D gene is possibly TRBD1 (5 bases). The CDR3 protein is CASSPPSSQGTEAFF. CDR3 in DNA: TGTGCCAGCTCACCACCAAGCAGTCAGGGCACTGAAGCTTTCTTT.